This section outlines one T cell receptor beta chain sequence together with its context. The target of this receptor is not known. No base-level quality is on record; no much larger clone is a single base apart. Distinct nucleotide sequences in the sample also encode this CDR3. The collaborating institutions used their own protocols to collect whole blood in K2EDTA tubes. For TCRbeta analysis, collaborators shipped samples in one of three forms: frozen whole blood, isolated PBMCs, or DNA extracted from either of those sample types. V lost 4 bases and J lost 4 bases, and the count of bases not matched to a germline gene is 6. The germline V gene specifies SGHTA as CDR1 and FQGNSA as CDR2. Reading from cysteine to phenylalanine, the CDR3 counts 15 amino acids. Of the read, only the CDR3 DNA is kept; its 45 bases are in frame from base 1. TCRbeta CDR3 regions were amplified from genomic DNA using the immunoSEQ Assay, a bias-controlled multiplex PCR. The study's own analysis went as follows. The number of nucleated cells in each sample was estimated by amplification of reference gene primers within the assay. To quantify the absolute abundance of each unique TCRbeta CDR3 rearrangement, sequence reads were collapsed and filtered. For each sample, productive Simpson clonality was calculated by taking the square root of Simpson's diversity index across productive rearrangements. The clones in this table, taken by TCRdb from immuneACCESS, are in-frame only. Not every clone is retained; where verified, under half of the shortfall comes from an unresolved V gene, and the cause of the rest is unknown. Clone size and V and J calls were adopted from that table, with D and trimming inferred from the DNA. The sample table lists over 100,000 clones, about 78% of them with a count of one. The leading ten clones occupy about 9.3% of the sample.

The data were obtained in a study of blood T cell repertoires in COVID-19 (dated by TCRdb to the early 2020s). Regarding the study in general: Samples from collaborators originated in the United States, Italy and Spain and spanned both the acute and convalescent phases of COVID-19. The prospective study material was composed of cDNA or gDNA derived from T cells, B-cell-depleted T cells, or PBMCs. The dataset comprised deeply sampled blood TCRbeta repertoires from subjects exposed to, actively infected with, or recovered from COVID-19. A freely available public database, intended as a resource for researchers studying the immune response to SARS-CoV-2, is where the repertoires were released. Samples were obtained from the ongoing ImmuneRACE study (first 160 participants) and from 1,000 to 1,500 subjects provided by 6 global collaborators. Sample metadata almost always included a de-identified subject ID, COVID-19 status, age in years and sex. Where available, HLA class I and class II types were taken from metadata supplied by the sample provider and were not determined by assay-based typing. What the authors observed across the whole study: How much clinical and demographic metadata was included differed by source and by participant, and the metadata was provided uncurated.

Sequenced sample: peripheral blood. The origin of this receptor is a man between 60 and 70 years old with active or convalescent COVID-19. Recombination linked TRBV7-2 to TRBJ2-7; TRBD1 fits 11 bases in the junction. In nucleotides, the sequence is TGTGCCAGCAGCTATTGGGACAGGGGGGGGTACGAGCAGTACTTC. This sequence encodes CASSYWDRGGYEQYF.